Detailed here is one T cell receptor (beta chain). The target antigen is unknown. The protocol was immunoSEQ multiplex PCR, while the TCRdb copy is restricted to in-frame clones and leaves out a portion. The sample yields around 150,000 clones, over 85% seen once. These data originate in a study of T cell responses to AZD1222 COVID-19 vaccine. The CDR3 has 14 residues. Unmatched junction bases numbered 4, after V lost 1 base and J lost 9 bases. The V gene's germline CDR1 is SGHRS and CDR2 YFSETQ. Overall study results and limits: With dominance at 160-218 and 743-854, vaccine-associated CD4 TCRs spanned spike. Only five or six individuals given AZD1222 were seropositive at baseline. Increases in Spike-specific TCR breadth and depth were seen after two AZD1222 doses. Repertoire sampling was restricted to post-peak T cell response timepoints.

The genes are TRBV5-1 and TRBJ1-6; 7 bases are a match to TRBD1. This sequence originates from an adult in good health. The starting material was peripheral blood, obtained on day 0 of AZD1222 vaccination. CDR3 sequence reads: CASSLTGVSSPLHF. The CDR3 DNA sequence: TGCGCCAGCAGCTTGACAGGGGTTAGTTCACCCCTCCACTTT.